The clone carrying this TCR beta chain was detected a few times. This entry belongs to a study of patients and donors after allogeneic stem cell transplantation. The CDR3 totals 12 residues. With 3 bases removed from V and 7 bases from J, the gap between germline ends came to 10 bases. Germline V gene lookup returns CDR1 DFQATT and CDR2 SNEGSKA (reference sequence). TCRdb reanalysed the RT-PCR reads using MiXCR and keeps one entry per CDR3 protein. The profile shows 390,000 or so distinct CDR3 sequences, more than 15% of them singletons. The specimen was blood, either unsorted or a sorted T cell fraction (not recorded which). The clonotype comes from a human donor who was either an allogeneic HSCT recipient or a stem cell or donor lymphocyte infusion donor (not recorded which). It is not recorded whose cells these are; they may come from a transplant donor. The gene calls are TRBV20-1 and TRBJ2-1; no definite D call. The CDR3 is CSASKGLNEQFF. As DNA, the CDR3 is TGCAGTGCTAGCAAAGGGCTTAATGAGCAGTTCTTC.